Presented here are 27 T cell receptor beta chains from one specimen sequenced in a study of OX40 agonist ivuxolimab in advanced cancers. Data came from immunoSEQ multiplex PCR; TCRdb stores just in-frame clones and leaves some out. The data show over 65,000 clones, approximately 85% seen once. This specimen consisted of CD4+ or CD8+ T cells sorted from blood, obtained in a trial of the OX40 agonist ivuxolimab. All receptors derive from an adult with an advanced solid tumor such as melanoma, head and neck, liver or kidney cancer.

The rearrangement links TRBV7-2 to TRBJ2-2; TRBD2 matches 11 bases. CDR1 and CDR2 (germline): SGHTA, FQGNSA. The CDR3 loop spans 15 amino acids. J lost 6 bases, V lost 0 bases, and 0 bases had no gene match. The CDR3 nucleotides read TGTGCCAGCAGCTTAGCTAGCGGGGGGGCCGGGGAGCTGTTTTTT. Translating it yields CASSLASGGAGELFF.

This chain links TRBV29-1 with TRBJ1-1; D remains ambiguous. V was clipped by 6 bases and J by 6 bases, with 11 bases between them. The CDR3 runs 11 residues. Germline V gives CDR1 SQVTM, CDR2 ANQGSEA. CDR3 nucleotide sequence: TGCAGCGTGATAAAATTCCCTGAAGCTTTCTTT. Translated: CSVIKFPEAFF.

The V gene is TRBV5-6, the J gene TRBJ1-4; 8 bases map to TRBD1. Trimming removed 0 bases from V and 0 bases from J; junction bases left unmatched: 4. CDR1 is SGHDT, CDR2 YYEEEE, per germline. The CDR3 is made up of 17 amino acids. Here the CDR3 reads CASSLGQGIATNEKLFF. CDR3 bases: TGTGCCAGCAGCTTGGGACAGGGGATTGCAACTAATGAAAAACTGTTTTTT.

This clone was detected once. This chain links TRBV7-9 with TRBJ2-2; D gene uncertain. The CDR3 consists of 13 residues. Per germline, CDR1 SEHNR and CDR2 FQNEAQ (reference sequence). Deletions cut 11 bases from V and 4 bases from J, with 14 bases between. The CDR3, as DNA: TGTGCCTACGGACCGGACGGCACCGGGGAGCTGTTTTTT. This translates into CAYGPDGTGELFF.

The V call is TRBV28, the J call TRBJ2-5; 13 bases are a match to TRBD2. Unmatched junction bases numbered 13, after V lost 2 bases and J lost 4 bases. The CDR3 contains 19 residues. Germline values: CDR1 MDHEN, CDR2 SYDVKM. CDR3 coding DNA: TGTGCCAGCAGTTTAGAAACGCCGGGACTAGCGGGGAGTATAGAGACCCAGTACTTC. This gives the protein CASSLETPGLAGSIETQYF.

This chain connects TRBV2 to TRBJ1-5; 8 bases fit TRBD1. V lost 7 bases to trimming and J lost 2 bases; unmatched junction nucleotides: 4. The CDR3 spans 14 residues. Germline CDR1 reads SNHLY; CDR2 reads FYNNEI. This CDR3 reads CASTTDRGNQPQHF. Here the CDR3 DNA reads TGTGCCAGCACCACGGACAGGGGCAATCAGCCCCAGCATTTT.

The chain recombines TRBV7-2 with TRBJ1-1; D is ambiguous. This CDR3 spans 13 amino acids. V was trimmed by 3 bases and J by 5 bases, leaving 10 bases between them. The germline V gene has CDR1 SGHTA and CDR2 FQGNSA. The CDR3, as DNA: TGTGCCAGCAGCTTGAAGGTCGAAACTGAAGCTTTCTTT. It encodes CASSLKVETEAFF.

This clone was seen a handful of times. J is TRBJ2-1 and V is TRBV7-3, with TRBD2 matching 10 bases. This CDR3 spans 18 amino acids. V was pared by 0 bases and J by 6 bases, with 11 bases of the junction left unmatched. Looked up from germline, CDR1 is SGHTA and CDR2 is FQGTGA. The CDR3 region has the DNA TGTGCCAGCAGCTTAACGACGGGCGGGCTAGCGGGAGTCAATGAGCAGTTCTTC. This codes for CASSLTTGGLAGVNEQFF.

The chain uses TRBV28 and TRBJ1-6, with 7 positions matching TRBD1. With V trimmed by 3 bases and J by 10 bases, 12 bases remained unmatched. The CDR3 length is 16 residues. Germline CDR1 and CDR2: MDHEN and SYDVKM. CDR3 nucleotides: TGTGCCAGCAGTTTTTTTTTCCCAGGGGGAAAATCACCCCTCCACTTT. It is translated as CASSFFFPGGKSPLHF.

This rearrangement joins TRBV5-1 to TRBJ2-5; 7 bases fit TRBD1. CDR1 is SGHRS and CDR2 is YFSETQ in the germline V gene. With 4 bases clipped from V and 1 base from J, the junction kept 4 bases outside the gene matches. This CDR3 has 14 residues. The CDR3 DNA reads TGCGCCAGCAGCCTTAGGGGGCTCCAAGAGACCCAGTACTTC. Protein: CASSLRGLQETQYF.

This chain joins TRBV5-1 and TRBJ1-4; 10 bases match TRBD1. The CDR3 is 17 amino acids. Per the germline V gene, CDR1 is SGHRS and CDR2 is YFSETQ. V was pared by 2 bases and J by 7 bases, with 11 bases of the junction left unmatched. CDR3 residues: CASSFRPIGQGGEKLFF. The CDR3 DNA follows: TGCGCCAGCAGCTTTCGGCCCATCGGACAGGGGGGTGAAAAACTGTTTTTT.

This clone appeared once. The chain employs TRBV7-2 and TRBJ2-7; 9 positions match TRBD2. This CDR3 contains 14 residues. Per germline, CDR1 SGHTA and CDR2 FQGNSA. Unmatched junction bases numbered 1, after V lost 2 bases and J lost 2 bases. DNA of the CDR3: TGTGCCAGCAGCTTACTAGCGGGACCCTACGAGCAGTACTTC. Translated: CASSLLAGPYEQYF.

This rearrangement joins TRBV28 to TRBJ1-4; possible D gene TRBD1, 6 bases. This CDR3 is built from 16 residues. V was shortened by 5 bases and J by 0 bases, with 13 bases between the two germline ends. Germline V gene data show CDR1 as MDHEN and CDR2 as SYDVKM. The CDR3 here is CASSPGQGPTNEKLFF. CDR3 DNA sequence: TGTGCCAGCAGTCCGGGACAAGGTCCAACTAATGAAAAACTGTTTTTT.

The chain employs TRBV14 and TRBJ1-3, with a tentative D call TRBD1 (5 bases). Germline values: CDR1 SGHDN, CDR2 FVKESK. This CDR3 spans 15 amino acids. V was pared by 2 bases and J by 2 bases, with 10 bases between. Written as DNA, the CDR3 is TGTGCCAGCAGCCAACAAGGGACTACTGGAAACACCATATATTTT. Its protein is CASSQQGTTGNTIYF.

This rearrangement joins TRBV5-4 to TRBJ1-1; TRBD1 agrees at 7 bases. The CDR3 has 14 residues. V shed 2 bases, J shed 6 bases, and the junction held 7 bases outside the gene matches. Germline CDR1 reads SGHNT; CDR2 reads YYREEE (reference sequence). The CDR3 DNA sequence: TGTGCCAGCAGCTTCAGGGGGGCGAAAGCTGAAGCTTTCTTT. It yields the protein CASSFRGAKAEAFF.

This clone turned up a few times. The V call is TRBV10-3, the J call TRBJ1-6; 10 bases are shared with TRBD1. Germline lookup yields CDR1 ENHRY and CDR2 SYGVKD. The ends lost 4 bases at V and 5 bases at J; junction bases unmatched: 2. The CDR3 is made up of 15 amino acids. CDR3 region: CAISGTGGDNSPLHF. The DNA of the CDR3 is TGTGCCATCAGTGGGACAGGGGGGGATAATTCACCCCTCCACTTT.

This clone was found a few times. J is TRBJ1-2 and V is TRBV28, with a possible D match to TRBD1 (5 bases). The CDR3 runs to 13 residues. V shed 4 bases and J shed 0 bases, with 6 bases lying between them. The germline V gene has CDR1 MDHEN and CDR2 SYDVKM. CDR3 in amino acids: CASSWDPNYGYTF. CDR3 in DNA: TGTGCCAGCAGTTGGGACCCTAACTATGGCTACACCTTC.

The V gene is TRBV5-1, the J gene TRBJ2-7; 11 bases fit TRBD2. CDR3 size: 15 residues. Germline CDR1 is SGHRS and CDR2 is YFSETQ. The junction had 6 bases not matched to a gene; V was cut back by 3 bases and J by 4 bases. CDR3 DNA sequence: TGCGCCAGCAGCTCTGAGGGACTAGCGGATTACGAGCAGTACTTC. Amino acids: CASSSEGLADYEQYF.

CDR3 in DNA: TGCGCCAGCAGTTCCAACGCGAACACCGGGGAGCTGTTTTTT. Its protein is CASSSNANTGELFF. V and J are TRBV5-1 and TRBJ2-2, with D hard to call. The CDR3 totals 14 residues. V was clipped by 5 bases and J by 0 bases, with 8 bases between them. From germline, CDR1 is SGHRS and CDR2 YFSETQ. Supplemented by reference TRBV5-1 and TRBJ2-2, the full variable domain reads KAGVTQTPRYLIKTRGQQVTLSCSPISGHRSVSWYQQTPGQGLQFLFEYFSETQRNKGNFPGRFSGRQFSNSRSEMNVSTLELGDSALYLCASSSNANTGELFFGEGSRLTVL.

This rearrangement joins TRBV9 to TRBJ1-2; D remains unclear. With 4 bases removed from V and 5 bases from J, the gap between germline ends came to 15 bases. Germline CDR1 SGDLS, CDR2 YYNGEE. This CDR3 is 14 amino acids long. CDR3: CASSIERVGYGYTF. In DNA form, the CDR3 reads TGTGCCAGCAGCATCGAGCGGGTCGGGTATGGCTACACCTTC.

The chain carries TRBV19 and TRBJ2-1; D gene unclear. The germline CDR1 and CDR2 sequences are LNHDA and SQIVND (reference sequence). V lost 7 bases, J lost 0 bases, and 13 bases lay in between. This CDR3 is 15 amino acids long. As DNA, the CDR3 is TGTGCCAGTACAGTCGGTGATAGCTCCTACAATGAGCAGTTCTTC. Its protein product is CASTVGDSSYNEQFF.

The chain recombines TRBV27 with TRBJ1-4; a weak D match, TRBD1 (6 bases). V was clipped by 7 bases and J by 8 bases, with 14 bases between them. The CDR3 has 13 residues. Germline lookup yields CDR1 MNHEY and CDR2 SMNVEV (reference sequence). The CDR3 reads CASTRGEGEKLFF. The CDR3 nucleotides read TGTGCCAGCACAAGGGGGGAAGGGGAAAAACTGTTTTTT.

This clone occurred once. V gene TRBV5-8 combines with J gene TRBJ1-5; D is possibly TRBD1 (5 bases). The V gene's germline CDR1 is SGHTS and CDR2 YDEGEE. Trimming removed 2 bases at V and 6 bases at J, with 12 bases between. This CDR3 is 14 amino acids long. The CDR3 DNA sequence: TGTGCCAGCAGCTTTGGGCAGGGTAGTCAGCCCCAGCATTTT. Translating it yields CASSFGQGSQPQHF. Filled out from reference TRBV5-8 and TRBJ1-5, the complete variable domain reads EAGVTQSPTHLIKTRGQQATLRCSPISGHTSVYWYQQALGLGLQFLLWYDEGEERNRGNFPPRFSGRQFPNYSSELNVNALELEDSALYLCASSFGQGSQPQHFGDGTRLSIL.

This sequence joins TRBV11-3 and TRBJ2-7; no reliable D call. The CDR3 runs 13 residues. Trimming removed 2 bases from V and 0 bases from J, with 5 bases in between. CDR1 is SGHNT and CDR2 is YENEEA in the germline V gene. CDR3 region: CASSLSSSYEQYF. In nucleotides, the CDR3 is TGTGCCAGCAGCTTAAGTAGCTCCTACGAGCAGTACTTC.

This rearrangement joins TRBV6-5 to TRBJ1-2; the match to TRBD1 covers 8 bases. The CDR3 consists of 14 residues. Germline V gives CDR1 MNHEY, CDR2 SVGAGI. The V gene end was trimmed by 5 bases and the J gene end by 4 bases; junction bases not matched to a gene: 6. The CDR3, as DNA: TGTGCCAGCAGTGATGGAACAGGGGGCTATGGCTACACCTTC. Translating gives CASSDGTGGYGYTF.

Here the CDR3 DNA reads TGCGCCAGCAGCTCCGGGTCCGCCTACGAGCAGTACTTC. This gives the protein CASSSGSAYEQYF. J is TRBJ2-7 and V is TRBV5-1; D is ambiguous. Germline V CDR1 and CDR2: SGHRS, YFSETQ. V dropped 3 bases and J dropped 2 bases, with 9 bases sitting between them. This CDR3 region has 13 residues.

The CDR3 sequence is CAWKAGGLGTQYF. CDR3 DNA sequence: TGTGCCTGGAAGGCGGGGGGGCTAGGTACGCAGTATTTT. This chain links TRBV30 with TRBJ2-3, with TRBD2 matching over 9 bases. From germline, CDR1 is GTSNPN and CDR2 SVGIG (reference sequence). CDR3 length equals 13 residues. J lost 8 bases, V lost 4 bases, and 7 bases had no gene match.